The T cell receptor beta chain described here comes from a study of cytomegalovirus exposure and HLA in healthy donors. The ends were cut back, 3 bases at V and 5 bases at J, with 6 bases in the middle. The CDR3 covers 12 residues. From germline, CDR1 is SGHNT and CDR2 YYREEE (reference sequence). Details on this clone: The antigen remains unidentified.

Researchers ran the PCR with 60 Vbeta and 13 Jbeta primers. TCRdb keeps only in-frame clones here, not all; method: immunoSEQ multiplex PCR. The profile covers 130,000 or so clones, with 84% appearing a single time and approximately 3% taken by the ten largest. Notes on the study in general: Serostatus for CMV was the only available immune exposure information. In a later analysis, HLA-associated beta chains showed higher expansion and lower generation probabilities than comparable chains.

The V gene is TRBV5-4, the J gene TRBJ2-1; D call uncertain. The source material was PBMCs. This TCR derives from a woman in her late teens or twenties in good health and CMV-seropositive. The CDR3 DNA reads TGTGCCAGCAGCTCCACAGACAATGAGCAGTTCTTC. Amino acids: CASSSTDNEQFF.